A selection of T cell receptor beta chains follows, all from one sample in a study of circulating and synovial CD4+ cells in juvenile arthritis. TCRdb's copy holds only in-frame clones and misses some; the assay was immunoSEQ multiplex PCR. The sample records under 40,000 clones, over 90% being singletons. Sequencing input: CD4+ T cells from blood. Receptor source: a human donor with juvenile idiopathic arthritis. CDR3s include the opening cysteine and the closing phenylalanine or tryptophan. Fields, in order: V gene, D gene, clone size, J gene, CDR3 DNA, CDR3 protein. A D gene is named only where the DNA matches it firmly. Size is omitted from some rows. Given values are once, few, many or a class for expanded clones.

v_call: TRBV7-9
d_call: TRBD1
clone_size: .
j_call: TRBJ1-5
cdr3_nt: TGTGCCAGCAGCTTAGTTGTCGGGACAGGGGGCGTTGTCCAGCCCCAGCATTTT
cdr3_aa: CASSLVVGTGGVVQPQHF

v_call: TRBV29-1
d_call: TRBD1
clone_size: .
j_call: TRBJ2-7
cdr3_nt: TGCAGCGTTGGGACAGGGGGATTTTCCTACGAGCAGTACTTC
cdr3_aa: CSVGTGGFSYEQYF

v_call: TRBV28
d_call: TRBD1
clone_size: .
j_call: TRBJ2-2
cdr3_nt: TGTGCCAGTACCTCAGGGGGAGCGAACACCGGGGAGCTGTTTTTT
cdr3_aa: CASTSGGANTGELFF

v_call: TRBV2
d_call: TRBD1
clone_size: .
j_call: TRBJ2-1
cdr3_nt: TGTGCCAGCAGATCCGGGACAGGGAGTCACAATGAGCAGTTCTTC
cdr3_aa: CASRSGTGSHNEQFF

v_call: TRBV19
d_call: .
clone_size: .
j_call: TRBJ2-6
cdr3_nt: TGTGCCAGTAACAGGGTAGGGACTGGGGCCAACGTCCTGACTTTC
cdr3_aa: CASNRVGTGANVLTF

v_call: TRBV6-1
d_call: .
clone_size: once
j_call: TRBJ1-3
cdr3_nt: TGTGCCAGCAGTGCCCCAGGAGGGACCGGAGGAAACACCATATATTTT
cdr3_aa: CASSAPGGTGGNTIYF

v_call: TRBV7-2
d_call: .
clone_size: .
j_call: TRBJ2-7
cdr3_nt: TGTGCCAGCACCCCAGGGCGGGGGCTCTACGAGCAGTACTTC
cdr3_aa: CASTPGRGLYEQYF

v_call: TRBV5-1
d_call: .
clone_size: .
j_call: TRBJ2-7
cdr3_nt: TGCGCCAGCAGCCGACGGACTGAGGCCTACGAGCAGTACTTC
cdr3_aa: CASSRRTEAYEQYF

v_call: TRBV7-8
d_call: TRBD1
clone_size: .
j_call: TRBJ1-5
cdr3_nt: TGTGCCAGCAGCACGAGGGACAGGGGGCGCAGAGCCTATAGCAATCAGCCCCAGCATTTT
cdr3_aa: CASSTRDRGRRAYSNQPQHF

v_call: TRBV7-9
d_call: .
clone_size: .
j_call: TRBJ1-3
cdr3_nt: TGTGCCAGCAGCTCCGACAGGTCCTCTGGAAACACCATATATTTT
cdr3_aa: CASSSDRSSGNTIYF

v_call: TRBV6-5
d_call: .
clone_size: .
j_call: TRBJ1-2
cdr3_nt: TGTGCCAGCAGTTACAGCGGGAGCCTCCCGACCTATGGCTACACCTTC
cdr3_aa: CASSYSGSLPTYGYTF

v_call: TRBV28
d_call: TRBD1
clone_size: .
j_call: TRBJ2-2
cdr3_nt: TGTGCCAGCAGTACGACAGGGGTAAACACCGGGGAGCTGTTTTTT
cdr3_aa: CASSTTGVNTGELFF

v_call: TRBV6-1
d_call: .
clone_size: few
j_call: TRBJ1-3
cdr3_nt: TGTGCCAGCAGTGCTGACAGCTCTGGAAACACCATATATTTT
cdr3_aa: CASSADSSGNTIYF

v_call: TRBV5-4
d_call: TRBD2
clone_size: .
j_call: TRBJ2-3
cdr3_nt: TGTGCCAGCAGCCTAGGACTAGGTCAGAACACAGATACGCAGTATTTT
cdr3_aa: CASSLGLGQNTDTQYF

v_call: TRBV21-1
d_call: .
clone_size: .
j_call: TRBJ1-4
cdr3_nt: TGTGCCAGCAGCAAGGACAGGAACAGACTTAGAAATGAAAAACTGTTTTTT
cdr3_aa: CASSKDRNRLRNEKLFF

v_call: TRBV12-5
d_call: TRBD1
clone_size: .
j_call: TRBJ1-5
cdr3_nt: TGTGCTAGTGGTTTGGACCATAATTTACAGGGGGTGTCTAATCAGCCCCAGCATTTT
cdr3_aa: CASGLDHNLQGVSNQPQHF

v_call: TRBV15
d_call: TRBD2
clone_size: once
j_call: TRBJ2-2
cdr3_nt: TGTGCCACCAGCAGAGATCTGGCGGGGGGGCCCGGGCCGGAGCTGTTTTTT
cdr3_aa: CATSRDLAGGPGPELFF

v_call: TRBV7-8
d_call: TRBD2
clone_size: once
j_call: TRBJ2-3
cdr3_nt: TGTGCCAGCAGCGCGGGACTAGCGGTTACTCGTAGCACAGATACGCAGTATTTT
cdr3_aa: CASSAGLAVTRSTDTQYF

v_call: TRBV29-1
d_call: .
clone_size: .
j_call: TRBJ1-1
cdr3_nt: TGCAGCGTTGGTCAGAACGAAGCTTTCTTT
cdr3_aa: CSVGQNEAFF

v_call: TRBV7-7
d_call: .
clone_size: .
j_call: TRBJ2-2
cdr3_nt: TGTGCTAGCAGGATCCCACAGGGTACAAGAACCGGGGAGCTGTTTTTT
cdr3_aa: CASRIPQGTRTGELFF

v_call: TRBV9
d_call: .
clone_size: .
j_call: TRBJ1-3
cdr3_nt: TGTGCCAGCAGCGATGGGAGGGCCTCTGGAAACACCATATATTTT
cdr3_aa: CASSDGRASGNTIYF

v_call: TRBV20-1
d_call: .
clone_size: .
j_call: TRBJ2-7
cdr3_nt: TGCAGTGCTCACCAGGGCTACGAGCAGTACTTC
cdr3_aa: CSAHQGYEQYF

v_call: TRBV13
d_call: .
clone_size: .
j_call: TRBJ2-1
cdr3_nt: TGTGCCAGCAGCCAAGGGGGGGCTAAAGAGCAGTTCTTC
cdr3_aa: CASSQGGAKEQFF

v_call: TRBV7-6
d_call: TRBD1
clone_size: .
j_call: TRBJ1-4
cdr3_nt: TGTGCCAGCAGCCTACGGGACAGAGGAGTTACTAATGAAAAACTGTTTTTT
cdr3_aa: CASSLRDRGVTNEKLFF

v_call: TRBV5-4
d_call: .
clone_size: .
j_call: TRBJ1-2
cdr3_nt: TGTGCCAGCAGCTTGGTTTGGCGGGGGGATTATGAGGGCTACACCTTC
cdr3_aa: CASSLVWRGDYEGYTF

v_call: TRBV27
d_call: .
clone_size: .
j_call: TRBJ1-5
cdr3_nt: TGTGCCAGCAGTTTATCGAGTTGGACAGCCGATCAGCCCCAGCATTTT
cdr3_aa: CASSLSSWTADQPQHF

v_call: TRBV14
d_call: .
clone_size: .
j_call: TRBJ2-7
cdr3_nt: TGTGCCAGCAGCCAGGCGACATTCTACGAGCAGTACTTC
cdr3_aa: CASSQATFYEQYF

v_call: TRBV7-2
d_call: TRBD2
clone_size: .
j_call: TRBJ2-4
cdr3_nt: TGTGCCAGCAGCCCTCGCGGGAGGGGGAACATTCAGTACTTC
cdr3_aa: CASSPRGRGNIQYF

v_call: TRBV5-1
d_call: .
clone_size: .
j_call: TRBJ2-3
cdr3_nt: TGCGCCAGCAGCTTGGGGCACGGAACAGGAGCCGCAGATACGCAGTATTTT
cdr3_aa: CASSLGHGTGAADTQYF

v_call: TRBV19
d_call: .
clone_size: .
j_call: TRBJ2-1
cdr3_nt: TGTGCCAGTAAACTCGCGAGGCCCGGGAGTCGCAATGAGCAGTTCTTC
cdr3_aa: CASKLARPGSRNEQFF

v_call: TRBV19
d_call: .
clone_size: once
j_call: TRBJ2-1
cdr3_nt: TGTGCCAGTAGTATAGTGGACAGTAATGAGCAGTTCTTC
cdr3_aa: CASSIVDSNEQFF

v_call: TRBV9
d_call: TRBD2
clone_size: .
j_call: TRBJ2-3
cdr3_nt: TGTGCCAGCAGCCCCCAGACTAGCGGGAGGGCCAGGACAGATACGCAGTATTTT
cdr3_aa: CASSPQTSGRARTDTQYF

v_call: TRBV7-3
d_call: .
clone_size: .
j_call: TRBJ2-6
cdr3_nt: TGTGCCAGCAGCTTAACCGGGCTCCGGGCAGATGGACAGCCCTCTGGGGCCAACGTCCTGACTTTC
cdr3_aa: CASSLTGLRADGQPSGANVLTF

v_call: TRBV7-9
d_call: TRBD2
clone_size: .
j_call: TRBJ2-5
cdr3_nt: TGTGCCAGCAGCCTCCTCGCGGGGGGGAGAGCGGAGACCCAGTACTTC
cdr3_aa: CASSLLAGGRAETQYF

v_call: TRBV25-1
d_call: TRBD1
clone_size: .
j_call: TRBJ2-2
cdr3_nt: TGTGCCAGCAGTGAGCCACAGGGGTTAGGGGAGCTGTTTTTT
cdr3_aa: CASSEPQGLGELFF

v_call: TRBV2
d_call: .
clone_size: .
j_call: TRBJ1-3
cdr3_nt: TGTGCCAGCAGTACAGGGAGTTGGGGAAACACCATATATTTT
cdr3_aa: CASSTGSWGNTIYF

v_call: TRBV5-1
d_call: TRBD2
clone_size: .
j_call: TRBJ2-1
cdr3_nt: TGCGCCAGCAGCTTGAATCGGCTAGCGGGGTTCGGTGAGCAGTTCTTC
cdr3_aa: CASSLNRLAGFGEQFF

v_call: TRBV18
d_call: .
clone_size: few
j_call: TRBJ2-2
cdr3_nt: TGTGCCAGCTCACGAGCGGGCCCCGTGGGGCTGTTTTTT
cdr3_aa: CASSRAGPVGLFF

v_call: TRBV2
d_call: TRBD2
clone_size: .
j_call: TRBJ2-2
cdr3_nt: TGTGCCAGCAGAGCCGGGACTAGCGCCTACACCGGGGAGCTGTTTTTT
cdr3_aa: CASRAGTSAYTGELFF

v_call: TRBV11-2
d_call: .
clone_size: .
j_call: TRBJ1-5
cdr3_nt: TGTGCCAGCAGCTTAGACAGGTCGGATTCGCCCCAGCATTTT
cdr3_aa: CASSLDRSDSPQHF

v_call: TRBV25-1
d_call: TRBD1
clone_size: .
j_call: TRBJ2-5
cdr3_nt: TGTGCCAGCGGCCGGACAGGCCAAGAGACCCAGTACTTC
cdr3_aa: CASGRTGQETQYF

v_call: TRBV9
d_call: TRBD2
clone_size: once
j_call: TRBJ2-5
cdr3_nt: TGTGCCAGCAGCGTAGGCTTAGCGGGAGCTGAGACCCAGTACTTC
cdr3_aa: CASSVGLAGAETQYF

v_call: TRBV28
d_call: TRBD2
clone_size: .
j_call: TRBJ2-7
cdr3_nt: TGTGCCAGCAGTTTGATATGGACTCTTACTAGCGGGACCTACGAGCAGTACTTC
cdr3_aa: CASSLIWTLTSGTYEQYF

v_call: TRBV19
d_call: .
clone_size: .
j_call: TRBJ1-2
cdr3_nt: TGTGCCAGTGGACAGTTTAACTATGGCTACACCTTC
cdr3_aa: CASGQFNYGYTF

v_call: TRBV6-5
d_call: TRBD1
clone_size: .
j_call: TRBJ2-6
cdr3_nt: TGTGCCAGCAGTTACGCAACAGGGGCTGGGGCCAACGTCCTGACTTTC
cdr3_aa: CASSYATGAGANVLTF

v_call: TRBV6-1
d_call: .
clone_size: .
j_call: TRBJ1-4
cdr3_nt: TGTGCCAGCAGTGAAACGTCGAACAGCTACGAAAAACTGTTTTTT
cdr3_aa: CASSETSNSYEKLFF

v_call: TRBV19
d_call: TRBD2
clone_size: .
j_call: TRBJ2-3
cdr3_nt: TGTGCCAGTAGTATGGCCCTTAGCGGGAGAACAGATACGCAGTATTTT
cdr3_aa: CASSMALSGRTDTQYF

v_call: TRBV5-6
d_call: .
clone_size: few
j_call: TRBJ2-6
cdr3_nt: TGTGCCAGCAGAGGGGTTACTGGGGCCAACGTCCTGACTTTC
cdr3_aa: CASRGVTGANVLTF

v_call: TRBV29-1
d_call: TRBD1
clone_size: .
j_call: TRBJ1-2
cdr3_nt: TGCAGCGTTGAAAGACAGGGAGTGGATGGCTACACCTTC
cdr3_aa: CSVERQGVDGYTF

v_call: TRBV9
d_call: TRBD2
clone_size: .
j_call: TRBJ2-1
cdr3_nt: TGTGCCAGCAGCGGACTAGCGGATTTGGGGAATGAGCAGTTCTTC
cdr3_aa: CASSGLADLGNEQFF

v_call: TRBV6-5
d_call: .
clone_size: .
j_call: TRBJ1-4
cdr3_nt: TGTGCCAGCAGTTACTCGGGGGCGGAAAAACTGTTTTTT
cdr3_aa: CASSYSGAEKLFF

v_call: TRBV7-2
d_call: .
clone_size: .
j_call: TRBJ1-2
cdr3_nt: TGTGCCAGCACCGATAGGGAGAGGCGTATCAACCGTGGCTACACCTTC
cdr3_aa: CASTDRERRINRGYTF

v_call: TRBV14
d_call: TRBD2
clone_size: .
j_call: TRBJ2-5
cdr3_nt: TGTGCCAGCAGCCTCGAAGAGGCGGGGGGATGGGAGACCCAGTACTTC
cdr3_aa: CASSLEEAGGWETQYF

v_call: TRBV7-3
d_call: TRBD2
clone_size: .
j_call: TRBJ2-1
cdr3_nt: TGTGCCAGCAGCTTAATGGCTAGCGGGGGTTACAATGAGCAGTTCTTC
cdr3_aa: CASSLMASGGYNEQFF

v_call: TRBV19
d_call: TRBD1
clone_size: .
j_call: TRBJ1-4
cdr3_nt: TGTGCCAGTAGTACCCGACGGACAGGGTTTAATGAAAAACTGTTTTTT
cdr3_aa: CASSTRRTGFNEKLFF

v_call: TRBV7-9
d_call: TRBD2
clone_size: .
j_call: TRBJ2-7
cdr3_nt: TGTGCCAGCAGCTCTCAATCTAGCGGGAACACCTACGAGCAGTACTTC
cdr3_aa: CASSSQSSGNTYEQYF

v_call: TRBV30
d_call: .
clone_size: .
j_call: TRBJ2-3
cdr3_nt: TGTGCCTGGAGTCCCGACAGGATTCGGACAGATACGCAGTATTTT
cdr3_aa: CAWSPDRIRTDTQYF

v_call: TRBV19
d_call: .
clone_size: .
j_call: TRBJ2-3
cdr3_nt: TGTGCCAGTAGTAAAAGGACTACGCCCTCGGTGGATACGCAGTATTTT
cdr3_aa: CASSKRTTPSVDTQYF

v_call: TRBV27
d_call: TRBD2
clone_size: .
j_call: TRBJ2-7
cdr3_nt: TGTGCCAGCAGTTTATCGTTCGGGGGACTAGTCCACGAGCAGTACTTC
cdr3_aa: CASSLSFGGLVHEQYF